This note documents a single T cell receptor (beta chain) sequence. The authors' processing: Reference gene primer amplification in the assay estimated nucleated cell counts. Produced via immunoSEQ multiplex PCR; TCRdb's table is partial and in-frame only. V, J and clone size were drawn from that table, and D and trimming were deduced from the DNA. Counted here are about 98,000 clones, approximately 82% occurring once; the ten biggest clones make up 9.8%. This sample was taken from a study of blood T cell repertoires in COVID-19. Study in general: Material from acute and convalescent COVID-19 was sourced from the United States, Italy and Spain.

J was trimmed by 6 bases and V by 4 bases; bases with no gene match: 8. The CDR3 has 14 residues. Germline V gene data show CDR1 as SGDLS and CDR2 as YYNGEE. The sequence came from a man in his sixties with active or convalescent COVID-19. J is TRBJ1-2 and V is TRBV9; 8 positions agree with TRBD1. Sequencing was performed on peripheral blood. In DNA form, the CDR3 reads TGTGCCAGCAGCCTCCAGGACAGGGCTAATGGCTACACCTTC. Protein: CASSLQDRANGYTF.